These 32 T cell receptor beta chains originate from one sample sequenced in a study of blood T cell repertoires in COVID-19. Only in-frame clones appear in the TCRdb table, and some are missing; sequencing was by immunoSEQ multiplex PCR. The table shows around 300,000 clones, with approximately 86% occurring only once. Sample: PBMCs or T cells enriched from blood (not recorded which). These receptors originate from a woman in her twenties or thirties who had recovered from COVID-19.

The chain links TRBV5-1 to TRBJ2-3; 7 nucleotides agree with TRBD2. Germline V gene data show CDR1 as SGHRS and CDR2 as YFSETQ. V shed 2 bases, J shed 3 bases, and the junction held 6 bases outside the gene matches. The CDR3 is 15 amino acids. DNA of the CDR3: TGCGCCAGCAGCTTACGGGGACTACCGACAGATACGCAGTATTTT. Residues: CASSLRGLPTDTQYF.

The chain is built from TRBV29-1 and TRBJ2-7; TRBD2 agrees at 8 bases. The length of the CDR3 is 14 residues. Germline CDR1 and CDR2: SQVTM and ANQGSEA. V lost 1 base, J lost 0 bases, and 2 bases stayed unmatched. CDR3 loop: CSVEVAGLSYEQYF. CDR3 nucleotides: TGCAGCGTTGAAGTAGCGGGACTCTCCTACGAGCAGTACTTC.

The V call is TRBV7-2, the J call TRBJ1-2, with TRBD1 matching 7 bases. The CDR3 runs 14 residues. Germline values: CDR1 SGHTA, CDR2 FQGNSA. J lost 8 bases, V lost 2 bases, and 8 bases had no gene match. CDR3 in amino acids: CASSLPRQGGGYTF. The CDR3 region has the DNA TGTGCCAGCAGCTTACCCCGACAGGGTGGCGGCTACACCTTC.

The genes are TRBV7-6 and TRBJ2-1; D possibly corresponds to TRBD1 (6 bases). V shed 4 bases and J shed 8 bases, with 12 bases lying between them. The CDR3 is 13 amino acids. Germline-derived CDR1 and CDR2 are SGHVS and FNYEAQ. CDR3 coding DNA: TGTGCCAGCAGCTCCAGGGGTGGCGATGAGCAGTTCTTC. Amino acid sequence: CASSSRGGDEQFF.

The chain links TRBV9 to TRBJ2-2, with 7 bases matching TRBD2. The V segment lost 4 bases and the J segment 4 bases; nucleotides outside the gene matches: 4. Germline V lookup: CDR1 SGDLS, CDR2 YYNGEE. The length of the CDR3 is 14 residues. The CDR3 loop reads CASSPRTSTGELFF. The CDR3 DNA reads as TGTGCCAGCAGCCCCCGGACTAGCACCGGGGAGCTGTTTTTT.

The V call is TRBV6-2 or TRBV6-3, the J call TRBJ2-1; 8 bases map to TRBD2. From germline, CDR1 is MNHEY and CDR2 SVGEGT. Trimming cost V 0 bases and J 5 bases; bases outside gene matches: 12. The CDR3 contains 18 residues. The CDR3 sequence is CASSYSGLAGGIDNEQFF. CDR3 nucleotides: TGTGCCAGCAGTTACTCAGGGCTGGCGGGAGGTATTGACAATGAGCAGTTCTTC.

The CDR3 is CASSLTLGRVGGTEAFF. The DNA of the CDR3 is TGTGCCAGCAGTCTAACCCTAGGGCGGGTCGGGGGCACTGAAGCTTTCTTT. The chain employs TRBV27 and TRBJ1-1; possible D gene TRBD1, 5 bases. The CDR3 consists of 17 residues. Germline V gives CDR1 MNHEY, CDR2 SMNVEV (reference sequence). The V and J ends lost 5 bases and 4 bases respectively, with 23 bases between them.

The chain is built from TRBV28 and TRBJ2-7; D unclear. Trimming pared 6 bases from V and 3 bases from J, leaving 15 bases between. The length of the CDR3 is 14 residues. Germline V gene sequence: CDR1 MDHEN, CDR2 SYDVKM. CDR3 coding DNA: TGTGCCAGCAGCGCTTTCGGGTCTCTCTACGAGCAGTACTTC. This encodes CASSAFGSLYEQYF. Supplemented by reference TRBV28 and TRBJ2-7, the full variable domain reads DVKVTQSSRYLVKRTGEKVFLECVQDMDHENMFWYRQDPGLGLRLIYFSYDVKMKEKGDIPEGYSVSREKKERFSLILESASTNQTSMYLCASSAFGSLYEQYFGPGTRLTVT.

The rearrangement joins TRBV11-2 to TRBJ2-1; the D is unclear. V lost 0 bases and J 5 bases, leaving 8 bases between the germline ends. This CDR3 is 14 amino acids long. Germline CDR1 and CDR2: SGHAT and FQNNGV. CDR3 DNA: TGTGCCAGCAGCTTAGACCTACGGGACAATGAGCAGTTCTTC. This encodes CASSLDLRDNEQFF.

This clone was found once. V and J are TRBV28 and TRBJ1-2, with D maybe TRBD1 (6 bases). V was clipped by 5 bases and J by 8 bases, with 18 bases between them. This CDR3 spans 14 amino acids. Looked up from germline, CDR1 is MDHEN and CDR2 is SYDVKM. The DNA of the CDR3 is TGTGCCAGCAGTCCGCCCCAGGGCCAGGGGGGCTACACCTTC. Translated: CASSPPQGQGGYTF.

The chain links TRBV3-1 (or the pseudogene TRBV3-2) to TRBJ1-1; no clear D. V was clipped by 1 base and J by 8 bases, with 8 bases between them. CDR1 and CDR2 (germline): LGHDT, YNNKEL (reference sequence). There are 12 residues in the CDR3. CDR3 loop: CASSQVTTEAFF. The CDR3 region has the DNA TGTGCCAGCAGCCAAGTTACCACAGAAGCTTTCTTT.

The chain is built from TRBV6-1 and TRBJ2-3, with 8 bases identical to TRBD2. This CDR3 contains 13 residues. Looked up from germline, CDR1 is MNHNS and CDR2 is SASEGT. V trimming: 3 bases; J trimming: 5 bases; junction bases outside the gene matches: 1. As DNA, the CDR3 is TGTGCCAGCAGTGACCGGGAGGGAGATACGCAGTATTTT. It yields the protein CASSDREGDTQYF.

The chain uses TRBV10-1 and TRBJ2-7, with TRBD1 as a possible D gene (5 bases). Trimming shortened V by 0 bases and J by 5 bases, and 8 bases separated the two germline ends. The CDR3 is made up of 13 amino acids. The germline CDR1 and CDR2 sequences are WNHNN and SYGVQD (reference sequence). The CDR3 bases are TGCGCCAGCAGTGAGTCGGGGCAAGACGAGCAGTACTTC. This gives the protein CASSESGQDEQYF.

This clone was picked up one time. CDR3 DNA: TGTGCCAGCAGTATATACAACAATGAGCAGTTCTTC. Translating it yields CASSIYNNEQFF. V and J are TRBV28 and TRBJ2-1; no clear D gene. The V and J ends lost 5 bases and 5 bases respectively, with 7 bases between them. Germline lookup yields CDR1 MDHEN and CDR2 SYDVKM. The CDR3 runs 12 residues.

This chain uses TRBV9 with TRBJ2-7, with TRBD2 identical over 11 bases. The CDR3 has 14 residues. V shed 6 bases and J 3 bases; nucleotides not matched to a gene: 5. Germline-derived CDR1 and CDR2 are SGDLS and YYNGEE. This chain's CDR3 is CASTPGTSGYEQYF. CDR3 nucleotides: TGTGCCAGCACCCCCGGGACTAGCGGCTACGAGCAGTACTTC.

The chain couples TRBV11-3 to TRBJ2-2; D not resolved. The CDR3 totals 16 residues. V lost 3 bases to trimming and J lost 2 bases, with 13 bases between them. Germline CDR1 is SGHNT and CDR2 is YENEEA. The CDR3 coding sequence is TGTGCCAGCAGCTTCCTCAGACACCTCAACACCGGGGAGCTGTTTTTT. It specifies CASSFLRHLNTGELFF.

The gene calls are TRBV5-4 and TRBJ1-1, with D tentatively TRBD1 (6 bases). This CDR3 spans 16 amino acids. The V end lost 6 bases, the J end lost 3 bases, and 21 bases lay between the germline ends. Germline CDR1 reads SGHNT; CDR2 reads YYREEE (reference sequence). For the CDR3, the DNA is TGTGCCAGCAACCCGGGGGGCCCCCAGGGATACACTGAAGCTTTCTTT. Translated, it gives CASNPGGPQGYTEAFF.

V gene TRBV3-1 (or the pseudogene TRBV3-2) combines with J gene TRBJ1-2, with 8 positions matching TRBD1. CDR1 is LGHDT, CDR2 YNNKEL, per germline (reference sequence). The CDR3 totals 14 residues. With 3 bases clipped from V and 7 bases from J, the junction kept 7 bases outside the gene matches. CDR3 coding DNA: TGTGCCAGCAGCCAGACAGGGGTTCGCTTTGGCTACACCTTC. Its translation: CASSQTGVRFGYTF.

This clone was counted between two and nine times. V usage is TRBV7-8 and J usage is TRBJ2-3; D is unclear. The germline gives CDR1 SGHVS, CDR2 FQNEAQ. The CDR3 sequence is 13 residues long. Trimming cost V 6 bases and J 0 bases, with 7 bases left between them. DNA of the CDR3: TGTGCCAGCAGAACTCCTAGCACAGATACGCAGTATTTT. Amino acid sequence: CASRTPSTDTQYF.

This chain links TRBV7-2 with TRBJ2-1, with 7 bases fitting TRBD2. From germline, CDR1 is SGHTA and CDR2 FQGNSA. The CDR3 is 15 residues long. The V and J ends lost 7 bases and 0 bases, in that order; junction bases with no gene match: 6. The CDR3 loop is CASTPGGLSYNEQFF. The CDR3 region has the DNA TGTGCCAGCACCCCGGGAGGACTCTCCTACAATGAGCAGTTCTTC.

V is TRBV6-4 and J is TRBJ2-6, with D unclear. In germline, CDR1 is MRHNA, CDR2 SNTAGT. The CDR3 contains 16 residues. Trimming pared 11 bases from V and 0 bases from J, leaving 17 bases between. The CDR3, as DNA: TGTGCCGACCCCGGGTTCTTAAGCTCTGGGGCCAACGTCCTGACTTTC. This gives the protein CADPGFLSSGANVLTF.

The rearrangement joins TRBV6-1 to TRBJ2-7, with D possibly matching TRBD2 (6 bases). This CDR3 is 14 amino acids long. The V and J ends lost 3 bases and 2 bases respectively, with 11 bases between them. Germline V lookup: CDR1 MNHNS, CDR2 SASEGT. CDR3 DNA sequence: TGTGCCAGCAGTGACCGGGACTCGACCTACGAGCAGTACTTC. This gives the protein CASSDRDSTYEQYF.

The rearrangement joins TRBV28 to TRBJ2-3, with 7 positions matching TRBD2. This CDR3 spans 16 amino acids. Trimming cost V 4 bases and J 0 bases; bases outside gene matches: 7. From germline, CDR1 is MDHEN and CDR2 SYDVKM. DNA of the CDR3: TGTGCCAGCAGTTATCGGCGGGGGACTAGCACAGATACGCAGTATTTT. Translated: CASSYRRGTSTDTQYF.

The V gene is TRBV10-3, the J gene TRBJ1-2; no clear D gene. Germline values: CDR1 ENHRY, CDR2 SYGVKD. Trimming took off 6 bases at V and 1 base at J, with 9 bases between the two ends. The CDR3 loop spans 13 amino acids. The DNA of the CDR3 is TGTGCCATCAGGCCTACAGATAACTATGGCTACACCTTC. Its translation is CAIRPTDNYGYTF.

The CDR3 sequence: CSAWTGDEQFF. The CDR3 DNA reads TGCAGCGCCTGGACAGGGGATGAGCAGTTCTTC. This chain joins TRBV29-1 and TRBJ2-1, with 9 bases aligning to TRBD1. The J segment lost 8 bases and the V segment lost 7 bases, leaving 3 bases of the junction unmatched. Germline V gene lookup returns CDR1 SQVTM and CDR2 ANQGSEA. This CDR3 comprises 11 residues.

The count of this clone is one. The CDR3 here is CASSYGPRDGYTF. The CDR3 nucleotides are TGTGCCAGCAGTTACGGCCCCCGGGATGGCTACACCTTC. This sequence joins TRBV6-2 or TRBV6-3 and TRBJ1-2, with D hard to call. The CDR3 has 13 amino acids. Germline-derived CDR1 and CDR2 are MNHEY and SVGEGT. Trimming stripped 2 bases from V and 6 bases from J, with 10 bases between.

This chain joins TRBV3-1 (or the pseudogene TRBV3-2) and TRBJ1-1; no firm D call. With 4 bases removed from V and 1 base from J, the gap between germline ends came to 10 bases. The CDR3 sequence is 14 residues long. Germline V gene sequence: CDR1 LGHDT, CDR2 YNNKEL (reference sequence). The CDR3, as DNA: TGTGCCAGCAGCCCCCTCGGGGAGAACACTGAAGCTTTCTTT. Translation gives CASSPLGENTEAFF.

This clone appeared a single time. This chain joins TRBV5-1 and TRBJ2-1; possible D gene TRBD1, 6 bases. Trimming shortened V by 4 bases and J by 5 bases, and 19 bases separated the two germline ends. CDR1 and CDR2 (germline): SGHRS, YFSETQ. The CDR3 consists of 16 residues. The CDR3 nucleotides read TGCGCCAGCAGCGAAACTAGGACAGAGAGAAACAATGAGCAGTTCTTC. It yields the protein CASSETRTERNNEQFF.

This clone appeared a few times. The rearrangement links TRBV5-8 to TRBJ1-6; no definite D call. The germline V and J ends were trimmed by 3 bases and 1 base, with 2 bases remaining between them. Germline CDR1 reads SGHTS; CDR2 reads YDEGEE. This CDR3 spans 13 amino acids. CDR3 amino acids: CASSSSYNSPLHF. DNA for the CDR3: TGTGCCAGCAGCTCGTCCTATAATTCACCCCTCCACTTT.

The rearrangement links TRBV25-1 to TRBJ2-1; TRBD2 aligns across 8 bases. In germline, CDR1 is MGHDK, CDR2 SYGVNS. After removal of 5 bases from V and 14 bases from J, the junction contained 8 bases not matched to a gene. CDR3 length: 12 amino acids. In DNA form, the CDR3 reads TGTGCCAGCAGTCTAGGTCCGGGAGGGGAGTTCTTC. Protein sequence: CASSLGPGGEFF.

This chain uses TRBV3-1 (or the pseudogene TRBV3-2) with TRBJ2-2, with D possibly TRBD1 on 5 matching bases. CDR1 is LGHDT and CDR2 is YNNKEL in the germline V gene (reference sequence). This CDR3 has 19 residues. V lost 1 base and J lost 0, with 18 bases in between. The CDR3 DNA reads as TGTGCCAGCAGCCAAGCCCCGCCAGGGCAGACGGCGAACACCGGGGAGCTGTTTTTT. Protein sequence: CASSQAPPGQTANTGELFF.

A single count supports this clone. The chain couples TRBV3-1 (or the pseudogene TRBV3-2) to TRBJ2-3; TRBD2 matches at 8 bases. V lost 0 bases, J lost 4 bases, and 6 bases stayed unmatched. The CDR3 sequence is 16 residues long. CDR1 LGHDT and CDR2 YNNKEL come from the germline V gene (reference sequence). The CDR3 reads CASSQDPQRGSDTQYF. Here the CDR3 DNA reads TGTGCCAGCAGCCAAGATCCTCAGCGGGGGTCAGATACGCAGTATTTT.